This TCR beta chain stems from a study of T cell responses to AZD1222 COVID-19 vaccine. Data came from immunoSEQ multiplex PCR; TCRdb stores just in-frame clones and leaves some out. Here the sample spans about 99,000 clones, about 85% being singletons. The V end lost 7 bases, the J end lost 2 bases, and 9 bases lay between the germline ends. This CDR3 has 13 amino acids. Germline CDR1 LNHDA, CDR2 SQIVND (reference sequence). The chain has TRBV19 and TRBJ2-1; perhaps TRBD2 as D (6 bases). The TCR was taken from an adult in good health. The sequencing used peripheral blood, collected on day 0 of AZD1222 vaccination. The CDR3 loop is CASTRGPYNEQFF. The CDR3 region has the DNA TGTGCCAGTACGCGGGGTCCCTACAATGAGCAGTTCTTC.